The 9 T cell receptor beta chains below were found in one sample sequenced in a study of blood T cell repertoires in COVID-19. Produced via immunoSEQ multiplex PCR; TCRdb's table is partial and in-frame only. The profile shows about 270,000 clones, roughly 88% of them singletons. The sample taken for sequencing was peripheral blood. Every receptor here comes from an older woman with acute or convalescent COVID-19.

The CDR3 region is CASTRGGGSYEQYF. The CDR3 nucleotides are TGTGCCAGCACCCGGGGCGGGGGGTCCTACGAGCAGTACTTC. The genes are TRBV7-9 and TRBJ2-7; 8 nucleotides agree with TRBD2. The CDR3 runs 14 residues. CDR1 is SEHNR, CDR2 FQNEAQ, per germline (reference sequence). Losses at the gene ends were 7 bases for V and 1 base for J; bases not matched to a gene: 6.

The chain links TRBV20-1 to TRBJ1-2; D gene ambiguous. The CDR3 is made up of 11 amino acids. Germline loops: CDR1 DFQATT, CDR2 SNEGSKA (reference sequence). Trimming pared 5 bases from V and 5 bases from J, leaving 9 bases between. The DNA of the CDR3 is TGCAGTGCTCGACATACGTATGGCTACACCTTC. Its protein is CSARHTYGYTF.

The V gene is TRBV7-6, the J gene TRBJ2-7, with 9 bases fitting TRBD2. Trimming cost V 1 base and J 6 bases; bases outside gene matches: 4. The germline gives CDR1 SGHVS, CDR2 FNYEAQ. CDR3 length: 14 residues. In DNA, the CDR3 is TGTGCCAGCAGCTTAGGGCGGGGGGGCCGCGAGCAGTACTTC. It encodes CASSLGRGGREQYF.

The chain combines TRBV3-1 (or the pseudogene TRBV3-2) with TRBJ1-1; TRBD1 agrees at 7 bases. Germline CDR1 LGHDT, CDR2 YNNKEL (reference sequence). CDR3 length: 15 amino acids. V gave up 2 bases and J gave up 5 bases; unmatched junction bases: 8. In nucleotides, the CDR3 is TGTGCCAGCAGCCAAAGGACAGGCCGGGGGACTGAAGCTTTCTTT. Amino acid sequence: CASSQRTGRGTEAFF.

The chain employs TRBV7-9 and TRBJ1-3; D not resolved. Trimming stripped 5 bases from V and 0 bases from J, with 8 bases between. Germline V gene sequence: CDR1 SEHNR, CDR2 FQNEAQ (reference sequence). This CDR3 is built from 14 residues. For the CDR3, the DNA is TGTGCCAGCAGCCCGGGGAACTCTGGAAACACCATATATTTT. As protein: CASSPGNSGNTIYF.

The CDR3 DNA reads as TGTGCCAGCAGCTTCTTCCTTGGCAATTCACCCCTCCACTTT. This sequence encodes CASSFFLGNSPLHF. The rearrangement joins TRBV7-2 to TRBJ1-6, with D hard to call. The CDR3 loop spans 14 amino acids. V was pared by 3 bases and J by 7 bases, with 10 bases between. In germline, CDR1 is SGHTA, CDR2 FQGNSA.

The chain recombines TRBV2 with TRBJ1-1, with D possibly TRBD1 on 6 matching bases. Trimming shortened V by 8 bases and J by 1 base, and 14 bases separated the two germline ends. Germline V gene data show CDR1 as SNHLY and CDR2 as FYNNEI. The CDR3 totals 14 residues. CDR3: CASRYIQGNTEAFF. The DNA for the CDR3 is TGTGCCAGCCGGTACATACAGGGGAACACTGAAGCTTTCTTT. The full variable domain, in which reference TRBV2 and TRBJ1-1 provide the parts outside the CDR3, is EPEVTQTPSHQVTQMGQEVILRCVPISNHLYFYWYRQILGQKVEFLVSFYNNEISEKSEIFDDQFSVERPDGSNFTLKIRSTKLEDSAMYFCASRYIQGNTEAFFGQGTRLTVV.

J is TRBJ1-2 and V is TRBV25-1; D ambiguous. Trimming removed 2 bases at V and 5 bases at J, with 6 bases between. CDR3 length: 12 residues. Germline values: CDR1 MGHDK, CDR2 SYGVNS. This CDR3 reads CASSEPGYGYTF. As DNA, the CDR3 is TGTGCCAGCAGTGAACCGGGGTATGGCTACACCTTC.

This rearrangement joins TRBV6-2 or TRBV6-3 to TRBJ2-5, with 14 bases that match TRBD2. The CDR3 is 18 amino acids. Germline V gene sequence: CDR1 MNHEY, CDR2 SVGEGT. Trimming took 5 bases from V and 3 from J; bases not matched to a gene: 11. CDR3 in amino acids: CASSPRLAGGPTKETQYF. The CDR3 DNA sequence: TGTGCCAGCAGTCCCCGACTAGCGGGGGGGCCCACAAAAGAGACCCAGTACTTC.